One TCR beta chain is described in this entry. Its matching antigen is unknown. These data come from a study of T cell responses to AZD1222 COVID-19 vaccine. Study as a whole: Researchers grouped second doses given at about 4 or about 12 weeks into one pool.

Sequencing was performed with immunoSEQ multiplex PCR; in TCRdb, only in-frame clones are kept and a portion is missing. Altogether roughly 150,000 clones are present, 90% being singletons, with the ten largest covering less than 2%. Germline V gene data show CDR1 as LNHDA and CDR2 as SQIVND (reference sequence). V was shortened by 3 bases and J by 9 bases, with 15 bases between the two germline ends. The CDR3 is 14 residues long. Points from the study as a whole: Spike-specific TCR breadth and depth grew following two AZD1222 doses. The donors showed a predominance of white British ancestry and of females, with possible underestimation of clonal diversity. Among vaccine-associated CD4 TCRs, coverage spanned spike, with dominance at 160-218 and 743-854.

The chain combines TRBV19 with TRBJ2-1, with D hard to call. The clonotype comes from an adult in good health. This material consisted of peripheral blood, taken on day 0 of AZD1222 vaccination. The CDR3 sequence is CASSIGSVAFEQFF. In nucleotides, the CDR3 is TGTGCCAGTAGTATCGGCTCCGTGGCATTTGAGCAGTTCTTC. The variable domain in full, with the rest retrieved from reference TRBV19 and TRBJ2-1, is DGGITQSPKYLFRKEGQNVTLSCEQNLNHDAMYWYRQDPGQGLRLIYYSQIVNDFQKGDIAEGYSVSREKKESFPLTVTSAQKNPTAFYLCASSIGSVAFEQFFGPGTRLTVL.